This TCR beta chain is drawn from a study of cytomegalovirus exposure and HLA in healthy donors. Study-wide background: About 85 million unique TCR sequences came from HLA-typed donors in an early release.

Primers for the PCR totalled 60 Vbeta and 13 Jbeta. Profiled with immunoSEQ multiplex PCR; TCRdb holds only in-frame clones, not every one. Of approximately 150,000 clones in the sample, 75% to 80% were seen once. The germline gives CDR1 SSHAT, CDR2 FNYEAQ (reference sequence). This CDR3 is 17 amino acids long. To note about this clone: What it binds is unknown. A read error may account for a junction end that differs from germline.

Whole-study results and caveats: The study recorded 150 to 200 TCR beta chains that were cytomegalovirus-associated. Later on, an analysis showed TCR association rates differing by HLA locus, with DRB1 the most and HLA-C the fewest. A previous analysis found most TCR beta V segments productive roughly 87% or roughly 30% of the time.

Sequencing was done on a sample of PBMCs. This receptor was identified in a woman aged 25 to 39 in good health and CMV-seronegative. V and J are TRBV7-7 and TRBJ2-5, with TRBD2 identical over 16 bases. The DNA of the CDR3 is TGTGCTAGCAGCTGGGGACTAGCGGGGGGGCCCGAAGAGACCCAGTACTTC. Translating it yields CASSWGLAGGPEETQYF.